This T cell receptor beta chain came from a study of blood T cell repertoires in COVID-19. About the study: T cells, B-cell-depleted T cells, or PBMCs supplied cDNA or gDNA.

Sequencing was performed with immunoSEQ multiplex PCR; in TCRdb, only in-frame clones are kept and a portion is missing. The sample carries roughly 100,000 clones, roughly 71% recorded once. The source of this sequence is a man older than 75 with acute or convalescent COVID-19. The sample consisted of peripheral blood.

CDR3 amino acids: CASSNAGNQETQYF. CDR3 nucleotide sequence: TGTGCCAGCAGCAATGCAGGGAACCAAGAGACCCAGTACTTC. The rearrangement links TRBV5-4 to TRBJ2-5, with TRBD1 as a possible D gene (5 bases). The CDR3 is made up of 14 amino acids. Trimming shortened V by 4 bases and J by 0 bases, and 10 bases separated the two germline ends. Germline lookup yields CDR1 SGHNT and CDR2 YYREEE (reference sequence). Looking up the rest from reference TRBV5-4 and TRBJ2-5 gives the full variable domain: ETGVTQSPTHLIKTRGQQVTLRCSSQSGHNTVSWYQQALGQGPQFIFQYYREEENGRGNFPPRFSGLQFPNYSSELNVNALELDDSALYLCASSNAGNQETQYFGPGTRLLVL.